This TCR beta chain originates from a study of blood T cell repertoires in COVID-19. Study-level information: COVID-19 samples, acute and convalescent, were from the United States, Italy and Spain. PBMCs, B-cell-depleted T cells, or T cells provided the cDNA or gDNA that made up the material.

The germline gives CDR1 SGHNT, CDR2 YYREEE (reference sequence). With 4 bases clipped from V and 1 base from J, the junction kept 8 bases outside the gene matches. The CDR3 is 16 amino acids. In the original processing: Estimates of nucleated cell counts were drawn from the amplification of reference gene primers. Data came from immunoSEQ multiplex PCR; TCRdb stores just in-frame clones and leaves some out. That table is the source of V, J and clone size, and D and trimming were worked out from the DNA. This sample has 160,000 or so clones; roughly 77% occur once, and the top ten carry 5% to 8.5%. This chain uses TRBV5-4 with TRBJ2-3, with 8 bases identical to TRBD2. This TCR was sampled from a man in his 70s with active or convalescent COVID-19. The sample consisted of peripheral blood. In DNA form, the CDR3 reads TGTGCCAGCAGCCCCAAAGCGGGAGAGGGCACAGATACGCAGTATTTT. This sequence encodes CASSPKAGEGTDTQYF.